The rows below give T cell receptor beta chains drawn from one sample of a study of shared T cell receptors in the human thymus. Measured with immunoSEQ multiplex PCR; TCRdb has only the in-frame clones, and not every one. The table has about 660,000 clones, roughly 86% seen once; the top ten hold 0.0094%. These same records also appear under a second study, on human thymus T cells.

The sequenced sample consisted of thymocytes. Receptors were obtained from a boy younger than two with a congenital heart defect. Both conserved end residues are part of each CDR3. The D gene is left open where the match is weak. The size field is filled for only some rows; it gives once, few, many or a size class.

D	V	size	J	length	DNA	CDR3
NA	TRBV6-5	NA	TRBJ2-7	15	TGTGCCAGCAGCAGCGACAGGATCCTCTCCTACGAGCAGTACTTC	CASSSDRILSYEQYF
TRBD1	TRBV28	NA	TRBJ1-5	19	TGTGCCAGCAGTTTTATAGCCCCAGGGGAGGACAGGGACAATCAGCCCCAGCATTTT	CASSFIAPGEDRDNQPQHF
NA	TRBV7-2	NA	TRBJ1-3	14	TGTGCCAGCAGCTTACGGGGTGCTGGAAACACCATATATTTT	CASSLRGAGNTIYF
NA	TRBV4-1	NA	TRBJ2-7	20	TGCGCCAGCAGCCAAGACCCCACCCTCCCTGGAGGGGGGGGAAACTACGAGCAGTACTTC	CASSQDPTLPGGGGNYEQYF
TRBD1	TRBV28	NA	TRBJ1-2	19	TGTGCCAGCAGTTTACCCCTTGGGACAGGGGATAGGTTGAACTATGGCTACACCTTC	CASSLPLGTGDRLNYGYTF
NA	TRBV2	NA	TRBJ1-5	17	TGTGCCAGCGGACCGGGGCTGCGGGGGGTCGTCAATCAGCCCCAGCATTTT	CASGPGLRGVVNQPQHF
NA	TRBV28	NA	TRBJ1-5	17	TGTGCCAGCAGTGTCTACCCCGACAGTTATAGCAATCAGCCCCAGCATTTT	CASSVYPDSYSNQPQHF
TRBD1	TRBV25-1	NA	TRBJ1-5	14	TGTGCCAGCAGTGAGGGACAGGGAAATCAGCCCCAGCATTTT	CASSEGQGNQPQHF
TRBD1	TRBV7-9	once	TRBJ2-2	18	TGTGCCAGCAGCCTTCTCGTCCCCGGGACAGGGGGGTCCGGGGAGCTGTTTTTT	CASSLLVPGTGGSGELFF
TRBD1	TRBV10-3	once	TRBJ1-1	15	TGTGCCATTACCCCCGGGACAGGGGGGGGCACTGAAGCTTTCTTT	CAITPGTGGGTEAFF
TRBD1	TRBV25-1	NA	TRBJ2-4	14	TGTGCCAGCAGTGCCGGACAGGGGAAAAACATTCAGTACTTC	CASSAGQGKNIQYF
NA	TRBV25-1	NA	TRBJ2-1	14	TGTGCCAGCAGTGAATTCATGTCTTCCGGTGAGCAGTTCTTC	CASSEFMSSGEQFF
TRBD2	TRBV5-1	NA	TRBJ2-1	18	TGCGCCAGCAGCCCCGGGACTAGCGTGAACAGCTCCTACAATGAGCAGTTCTTC	CASSPGTSVNSSYNEQFF
NA	TRBV28	NA	TRBJ1-5	16	TGTGCCAGCAGTTTATTAGAGGAGAGTTACAATCAGCCCCAGCATTTT	CASSLLEESYNQPQHF
TRBD1	TRBV5-6	NA	TRBJ1-6	15	TGTGCCAGCAGCCTGGGGGGGACAGGGAACTCACCCCTCCACTTT	CASSLGGTGNSPLHF
TRBD2	TRBV9	NA	TRBJ2-1	17	TGTGCCAGCAGCGTAGGAAAAAGCGGGGGGGCCACAGATGAGCAGTTCTTC	CASSVGKSGGATDEQFF
TRBD2	TRBV9	NA	TRBJ2-1	14	TGTGCCAGCAGCGTAGAACTAGCGGGTAGTGAGCAGTTCTTC	CASSVELAGSEQFF
TRBD2	TRBV6-5	NA	TRBJ2-3	15	TGTGCCAGCAGTTACTCGAGCGGGGGGACAGATACGCAGTATTTT	CASSYSSGGTDTQYF
NA	TRBV6-5	NA	TRBJ1-3	15	TGTGCCAGCGGACCACTTGACAGTTCTGGAAACACCATATATTTT	CASGPLDSSGNTIYF
NA	TRBV27	NA	TRBJ2-7	15	TGTGCCAGCAGTTTAGACGGAGGGGTCATGCACGAGCAGTACTTC	CASSLDGGVMHEQYF